The 14 T cell receptor beta chains below all came from one sample that was sequenced in a study of cytomegalovirus exposure and HLA in healthy donors. PCR was performed using 60 Vbeta and 13 Jbeta primers. Assay used: immunoSEQ multiplex PCR; TCRdb lists only in-frame clones, some missing. The table lists around 100,000 clones. The sample comprised PBMCs. Every receptor here comes from a man aged 35-49 years in good health and CMV-seronegative.

The CDR3 sequence is CASSLATGGDYGYTF. CDR3 nucleotide sequence: TGTGCCAGCAGTTTAGCTACAGGGGGGGACTATGGCTACACCTTC. J is TRBJ1-2 and V is TRBV27; TRBD1 agrees at 8 bases. J gave up 3 bases and V 2 bases, and 5 bases lay outside the gene matches. Germline V gives CDR1 MNHEY, CDR2 SMNVEV (reference sequence). The CDR3 runs 15 residues.

The chain joins TRBV6-1 to TRBJ2-7; perhaps TRBD1 as D (5 bases). The V gene's germline CDR1 is MNHNS and CDR2 SASEGT. This CDR3 is built from 13 residues. V lost 3 bases and J 1 base, leaving 7 bases between the germline ends. CDR3: CASSDRVSYEQYF. In DNA, the CDR3 is TGTGCCAGCAGTGACAGGGTTTCCTACGAGCAGTACTTC.

On this clone itself: Other nucleotide sequences from this sample produce the same CDR3. The CDR3 region is CSAQGSYEQYF. The DNA of the CDR3 is TGCAGTGCTCAGGGTTCCTACGAGCAGTACTTC. The chain recombines TRBV20-1 with TRBJ2-7; possibly TRBD1 for D (5 bases). Between the trimmed V and J ends, which lost 5 bases and 1 base, there was a span of 6 bases. Looked up from germline, CDR1 is DFQATT and CDR2 is SNEGSKA (reference sequence). The CDR3 has 11 amino acids.

V is TRBV11-2 and J is TRBJ2-7; 7 bases are shared with TRBD1. The germline V gene encodes CDR1 SGHAT and CDR2 FQNNGV. V shed 4 bases and J 4 bases; nucleotides not matched to a gene: 4. The CDR3 totals 13 residues. CDR3 in amino acids: CASSSGTEYEQYF. The CDR3, as DNA: TGTGCCAGCAGCTCCGGGACAGAGTACGAGCAGTACTTC.

The chain couples TRBV7-2 to TRBJ2-5, with 8 bases matching TRBD2. Gene TRBJ2-7 matches the end of the DNA better, so the J call may be wrong. The CDR3 has 14 amino acids. From germline, CDR1 is SGHTA and CDR2 FQGNSA. CDR3 in amino acids: CASSSAGGSYEQYF. In DNA, the CDR3 is TGTGCCAGCAGTTCCGCGGGGGGCTCCTACGAGCAGTACTTC.

The CDR3 DNA is TGTGCCAGCAGTCGCGAGAGGGATTACGAGCAGTACTTC. It is translated as CASSRERDYEQYF. The J gene is TRBJ2-7, the V gene TRBV27; D might be TRBD2 (5 bases). The CDR3 is 13 amino acids. V lost 5 bases to trimming and J lost 4 bases, with 12 bases between them. Germline loops: CDR1 MNHEY, CDR2 SMNVEV (reference sequence).

This rearrangement joins TRBV10-3 to TRBJ2-3; 12 bases are shared with TRBD2. The trim removed 4 bases at V and 0 bases at J, leaving 14 bases unmatched. CDR1 is ENHRY and CDR2 is SYGVKD in the germline V gene. This CDR3 comprises 20 residues. The CDR3 reads CAISGSTSGGSSASTDTQYF. The DNA for the CDR3 is TGTGCCATCAGTGGCTCAACTAGCGGGGGGAGCAGTGCTAGCACAGATACGCAGTATTTT.

This rearrangement joins TRBV2 to TRBJ1-1; 9 bases match TRBD1. The CDR3 contains 15 residues. The V gene's germline CDR1 is SNHLY and CDR2 FYNNEI. After removal of 2 bases from V and 5 bases from J, the junction contained 6 bases not matched to a gene. The CDR3 DNA is TGTGCCAGCAGTGAATGGGGACAGGGTCGGACTGAAGCTTTCTTT. It yields the protein CASSEWGQGRTEAFF.

V is TRBV9 and J is TRBJ2-4; D possibly corresponds to TRBD2 (6 bases). The CDR3 totals 15 residues. V lost 0 bases and J lost 5, with 12 bases in between. Germline assignment: CDR1 SGDLS and CDR2 YYNGEE. The CDR3 coding sequence is TGTGCCAGCAGCGTAGAGGGACTGGCGGAAAACATTCAGTACTTC. Translating gives CASSVEGLAENIQYF.

The chain recombines TRBV28 with TRBJ1-2; TRBD1 might be the D (5 bases). The CDR3 has 15 residues. The germline CDR1 and CDR2 sequences are MDHEN and SYDVKM. The ends were cut back, 2 bases at V and 6 bases at J, with 16 bases in the middle. The CDR3 DNA is TGTGCCAGCAGTTTAACCTCGGCGGGGGAGAATGGCTACACCTTC. Translating gives CASSLTSAGENGYTF.

This chain uses TRBV7-9 with TRBJ2-5; TRBD1 matches 7 bases. There are 14 residues in the CDR3. The germline V gene has CDR1 SEHNR and CDR2 FQNEAQ (reference sequence). J lost 3 bases, V lost 6 bases, and 7 bases had no gene match. CDR3 amino acids: CASSVTGAKETQYF. The CDR3 region has the DNA TGTGCCAGCAGTGTTACAGGGGCGAAAGAGACCCAGTACTTC.

This rearrangement joins TRBV15 to TRBJ2-3; 8 nucleotides match TRBD2. V gave up 0 bases and J gave up 4 bases; unmatched junction bases: 9. CDR1 is LNHNV, CDR2 YYDKDF, per germline (reference sequence). The CDR3 loop spans 17 amino acids. DNA of the CDR3: TGTGCCACCAGCAGAGACCGCGGGAGGAGTTTAGCAGATACGCAGTATTTT. It codes for CATSRDRGRSLADTQYF.

The chain combines TRBV5-1 with TRBJ2-7, with D possibly being TRBD1 (6 bases). Germline V CDR1 and CDR2: SGHRS, YFSETQ. V was cut by 4 bases and J by 1 base, with 21 bases left in between. The CDR3 has 17 amino acids. Here the CDR3 DNA reads TGCGCCAGCAGCCCCCCCAGTTTGGGGGCCGCGTCCTACGAGCAGTACTTC. Protein sequence: CASSPPSLGAASYEQYF.

V usage is TRBV5-4 and J usage is TRBJ2-4; 7 bases align to TRBD1. The trim removed 1 base at V and 4 bases at J, leaving 5 bases unmatched. This CDR3 has 15 amino acids. The V gene's germline CDR1 is SGHNT and CDR2 YYREEE (reference sequence). In DNA, the CDR3 is TGTGCCAGCAGCTTGAGGGGGACAGCGAAAAACATTCAGTACTTC. It is translated as CASSLRGTAKNIQYF.